This T cell receptor (beta chain) was documented in a study of Ad26.COV2.S vaccination and SARS-CoV-2 variants. Using immunoSEQ multiplex PCR, the repertoire was profiled, and TCRdb retains in-frame clones only, with some absent. The table shows about 240,000 clones, with more than 75% occurring only once. Comments on this clone: Antigen: not known.

Findings and caveats of the study: The authors reported substantial breadth in spike-specific CD8+ and CD4+ T cell responses after vaccination.

Treatment denoted: around 19 received Ad26.COV2.S at low or high dose, single or two shots; a few received placebo; per-sample allocation not given. Each sample was drawn 63 days after the first injection (of vaccine or placebo). Sequences were derived from peripheral blood, sampled in a trial of Ad26.COV2.S vaccine versus placebo. The TCR comes from a person between 18 and 59 years old who received the Ad26.COV2.S COVID-19 vaccine or a placebo.

The CDR3 loop reads CAILGDAFSYEQYF. CDR3 sequence (DNA): TGTGCCATACTCGGGGACGCTTTCTCCTACGAGCAGTACTTC. The genes are TRBV6-5 and TRBJ2-7; D may match TRBD1 or TRBD2 (5 bases each). This CDR3 contains 14 residues. Germline CDR1 and CDR2: MNHEY and SVGAGI. Trimming shortened V by 10 bases and J by 0 bases, and 16 bases separated the two germline ends.